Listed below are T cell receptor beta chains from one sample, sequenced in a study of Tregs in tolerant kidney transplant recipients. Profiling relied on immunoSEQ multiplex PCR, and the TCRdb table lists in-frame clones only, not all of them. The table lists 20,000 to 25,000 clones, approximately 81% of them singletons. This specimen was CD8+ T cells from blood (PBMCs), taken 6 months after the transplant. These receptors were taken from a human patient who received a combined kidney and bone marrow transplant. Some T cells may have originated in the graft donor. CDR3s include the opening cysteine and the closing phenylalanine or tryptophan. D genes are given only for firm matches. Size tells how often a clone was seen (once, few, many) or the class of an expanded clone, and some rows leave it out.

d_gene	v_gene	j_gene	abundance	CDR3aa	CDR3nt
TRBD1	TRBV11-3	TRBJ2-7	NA	CASRIRDRSYEQYF	TGTGCCAGCAGAATCCGGGACAGGTCCTACGAGCAGTACTTC
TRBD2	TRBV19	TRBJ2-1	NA	CASSIAAGLREQFF	TGTGCCAGTAGTATCGCAGCGGGATTGAGGGAGCAGTTCTTC
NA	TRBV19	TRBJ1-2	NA	CASSAPGYGYTF	TGTGCCAGTAGTGCGCCGGGGTATGGCTACACCTTC
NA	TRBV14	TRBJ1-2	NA	CASSQELGLDYGYTF	TGTGCCAGCAGCCAAGAGTTGGGACTGGACTATGGCTACACCTTC
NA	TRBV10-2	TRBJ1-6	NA	CASGTGFNNSPLHF	TGCGCCAGCGGAACAGGGTTCAATAATTCCCCCCTCCACTTT
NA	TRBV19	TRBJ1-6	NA	CASSIGGHSPLHF	TGTGCCAGTAGTATTGGGGGCCATTCACCCCTCCACTTT
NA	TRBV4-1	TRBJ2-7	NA	CASAQRASYPTRSYEQYF	TGCGCCAGCGCCCAAAGGGCTAGCTATCCCACCCGCTCCTACGAGCAGTACTTC
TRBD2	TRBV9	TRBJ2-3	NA	CASSGAGAGDTQYF	TGTGCCAGCAGCGGAGCGGGAGCCGGTGATACGCAGTATTTT
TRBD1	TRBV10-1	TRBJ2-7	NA	CPRPRQGSYEQYF	TGCCCTCGCCCGCGACAGGGGAGCTACGAGCAGTACTTC
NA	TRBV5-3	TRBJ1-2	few	CASSLGLSGSGGYTF	TGTGCCAGCAGCTTGGGGTTGTCGGGAAGCGGAGGCTACACCTTC
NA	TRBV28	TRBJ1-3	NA	CASSLSPGGLSGNTIYF	TGTGCCAGCAGTTTATCACCGGGGGGCTTATCTGGAAACACCATATATTTT
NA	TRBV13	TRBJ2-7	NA	CASSLLSSYEQYF	TGTGCCAGCAGCCTCCTCAGCTCCTACGAGCAGTACTTC
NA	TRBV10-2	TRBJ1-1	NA	CASSGRGANTAAFF	TGCGCCAGCAGTGGGCGGGGGGCCAACACGGCAGCTTTCTTT